The rows below give T cell receptor beta chains drawn from one sample of a study of cytotoxic CD8 clonotypes in ibrutinib-treated CLL. The method was immunoSEQ multiplex PCR; TCRdb's version includes in-frame clones alone and lacks a portion of them. The top ten clones hold roughly 4.5% of a sample with roughly 150,000 clones, roughly four fifths of them seen once. The source material was PBMCs, sampled after 24 months of ibrutinib treatment. The receptors were sampled from a human donor with chronic lymphocytic leukemia. Both conserved end residues are part of each CDR3. The D gene is left open where the match is weak. Not all rows give a size; the values are once, few, many and, for expanded clones, a class.

clone size,J gene,D gene,V gene,CDR3 protein,CDR3 DNA
NA,TRBJ2-1,NA,TRBV7-3,CASSLGAAYNEQFF,TGTGCCAGCAGCTTAGGAGCGGCCTACAATGAGCAGTTCTTC
NA,TRBJ1-4,NA,TRBV4-2,CASSQAVTGSFEKLFF,TGTGCCAGCAGCCAAGCCGTCACAGGGTCGTTTGAAAAACTGTTTTTT
NA,TRBJ1-2,NA,TRBV11-2,CASSGGAGPNYGYTF,TGTGCCAGCAGCGGAGGGGCAGGGCCTAACTATGGCTACACCTTC
NA,TRBJ1-1,TRBD1,TRBV28,CASRSGTGGYTEAFF,TGTGCCAGCAGGTCCGGGACAGGGGGGTACACTGAAGCTTTCTTT
NA,TRBJ2-6,TRBD1,TRBV29-1,CSVGRTGATGANVLTF,TGCAGCGTGGGGAGGACAGGGGCTACTGGGGCCAACGTCCTGACTTTC
once,TRBJ1-1,NA,TRBV7-9,CASSLRSGEGPTEAFF,TGTGCCAGCAGCCTAAGATCAGGAGAGGGGCCCACTGAAGCTTTCTTT
NA,TRBJ2-2,NA,TRBV28,CASRRFTGELFF,TGTGCCAGCAGAAGGTTCACCGGGGAGCTGTTTTTT
NA,TRBJ1-1,NA,TRBV7-2,CASSLASMNTEAFF,TGTGCCAGCAGCTTAGCATCCATGAACACTGAAGCTTTCTTT
NA,TRBJ1-3,NA,TRBV30,CAWRPNPRGNGNTIYF,TGTGCCTGGAGACCCAATCCCAGGGGAAATGGAAACACCATATATTTT
NA,TRBJ2-7,TRBD2,TRBV2,CASRTLSGRKYEQYF,TGTGCCAGCAGGACCCTTAGCGGGAGGAAATACGAGCAGTACTTC
once,TRBJ1-1,TRBD1,TRBV5-1,CASSSGQGYTEAFF,TGCGCCAGCAGCTCTGGACAGGGGTACACTGAAGCTTTCTTT
NA,TRBJ2-7,NA,TRBV5-4,CASKYQGAYEQYF,TGTGCCAGCAAGTATCAGGGTGCCTACGAGCAGTACTTC
few,TRBJ1-4,NA,TRBV21-1,CASSKVSVRAPTNEKLFF,TGTGCCAGCAGCAAAGTCAGTGTCAGGGCCCCAACTAATGAAAAACTGTTTTTT
NA,TRBJ2-7,TRBD2,TRBV5-1,CASSRTSGGTTYEQYF,TGCGCCAGCAGCCGGACTAGCGGGGGGACCACCTACGAGCAGTACTTC
NA,TRBJ2-5,TRBD1,TRBV11-3,CASSAAGTGQETQYF,TGTGCCAGCAGTGCCGCCGGGACAGGACAAGAGACCCAGTACTTC
NA,TRBJ2-5,TRBD1,TRBV11-3,CASSPDRGRGGTQYF,TGTGCCAGCAGCCCGGACAGGGGGCGAGGGGGGACCCAGTACTTC
once,TRBJ2-7,TRBD2,TRBV7-2,CASSVGLAGGSYEQYF,TGTGCCAGCAGCGTCGGGCTAGCGGGAGGTTCCTACGAGCAGTACTTC
NA,TRBJ2-3,NA,TRBV5-6,CASSLGARDTQYF,TGTGCCAGCAGCTTGGGGGCTCGAGATACGCAGTATTTT
NA,TRBJ1-2,NA,TRBV25-1,CASSESSLTGVNYGYTF,TGTGCCAGCAGTGAATCTTCCTTGACAGGTGTTAACTATGGCTACACCTTC
NA,TRBJ2-1,NA,TRBV4-2,CASSLDWYNEQFF,TGTGCCAGCAGCCTTGACTGGTACAATGAGCAGTTCTTC
NA,TRBJ1-1,NA,TRBV7-3,CASSLTGMVNTEAFF,TGTGCCAGCAGCTTAACGGGTATGGTGAACACTGAAGCTTTCTTT
NA,TRBJ1-5,NA,TRBV2,CATKGTGTQPQHF,TGTGCCACCAAGGGCACAGGTACTCAGCCCCAGCATTTT
NA,TRBJ2-2,NA,TRBV18,CASSPEQIGTGELFF,TGTGCCAGCTCACCGGAGCAGATAGGCACCGGGGAGCTGTTTTTT
few,TRBJ1-2,NA,TRBV5-6,CASSFEGRGDGYTF,TGTGCCAGCAGCTTTGAGGGCCGAGGGGATGGCTACACCTTC
NA,TRBJ1-2,NA,TRBV7-9,CASSLGQSHYGYTF,TGTGCCAGCAGCTTAGGGCAGTCCCACTATGGCTACACCTTC
NA,TRBJ2-3,NA,TRBV5-4,CASSSYSLYTDTQYF,TGTGCCAGCAGCTCTTACAGTCTCTACACAGATACGCAGTATTTT
NA,TRBJ2-7,NA,TRBV5-1,CASSLIRYSEQYF,TGCGCCAGCAGCTTGATTCGCTACTCCGAGCAGTACTTC
NA,TRBJ1-1,NA,TRBV29-1,CSGTADQAEAFF,TGCAGCGGGACGGCGGACCAGGCTGAAGCTTTCTTT
NA,TRBJ2-7,TRBD2,TRBV7-9,CASSRPGLPYEQYF,TGTGCCAGCAGCCGACCGGGACTACCCTACGAGCAGTACTTC
few,TRBJ2-5,NA,TRBV4-1,CASSQGNRIQETQYF,TGCGCCAGCAGCCAAGGAAACAGAATCCAAGAGACCCAGTACTTC
few,TRBJ2-3,TRBD1,TRBV6-1,CASSGPDRVTSWRTDTQYF,TGTGCCAGCAGTGGCCCCGACAGGGTCACGTCCTGGCGCACAGATACGCAGTATTTT
NA,TRBJ2-1,NA,TRBV6-5,CASGEVEQFF,TGTGCCAGCGGGGAAGTTGAGCAGTTCTTC
NA,TRBJ2-7,NA,TRBV27,CASSRSGSGFHEQYF,TGTGCCAGTTCGAGGTCCGGGAGCGGCTTTCACGAGCAGTACTTC